These T cell receptor beta chains were read from a single sample in a study of T cell changes during pregnancy in multiple sclerosis. Assay used: immunoSEQ multiplex PCR; TCRdb lists only in-frame clones, some missing. This sample carries approximately 85,000 clones, about 89% of them seen once, and the ten largest clones take roughly 2.5%. Source: peripheral blood, taken in the first trimester of pregnancy. The source of these receptors is a female donor with multiple sclerosis, enrolled in a pregnancy study. The CDR3 runs from the conserved cysteine through the conserved F or W. Each record gives: clone size, J gene, D gene, V gene, CDR3 protein, CDR3 DNA. D genes are given only for firm matches. Clone size is shown for a subset of rows, as once, few, many or a class of expanded clone.

>.|TRBJ2-7|TRBD1|TRBV18
CASSPTGQNNEQYF
TGTGCCAGCTCACCCACGGGACAGAACAACGAGCAGTACTTC
>.|TRBJ2-1|TRBD1|TRBV5-4
CASSLQGAEDEQFF
TGTGCCAGCAGCTTACAGGGGGCTGAGGATGAGCAGTTCTTC
>.|TRBJ1-4|.|TRBV4-1
CASSSQGRTHNEKLFF
TGCGCCAGCAGCTCACAGGGCCGTACCCATAATGAAAAACTGTTTTTT
>.|TRBJ2-5|.|TRBV4-3
CASSQDPRQGTWDQETQYF
TGCGCCAGCAGCCAAGATCCCAGGCAGGGGACGTGGGATCAAGAGACCCAGTACTTC
>.|TRBJ2-1|TRBD2|TRBV7-6
CASSPGGTSGQFF
TGTGCCAGCAGCCCCGGCGGGACTAGCGGGCAGTTCTTC
>once|TRBJ1-4|.|TRBV6-5
CASSPSGGRNEKLFF
TGTGCCAGCAGTCCCTCCGGGGGGCGGAATGAAAAACTGTTTTTT
>.|TRBJ1-2|.|TRBV7-3
CASSPQPGQSDYTF
TGTGCCAGCAGCCCCCAACCGGGACAATCCGACTACACCTTC
>.|TRBJ2-1|TRBD2|TRBV27
CASSSLAGGRYNEQFF
TGTGCCAGCAGTAGTCTAGCGGGGGGGCGGTACAATGAGCAGTTCTTC
>.|TRBJ2-1|.|TRBV7-9
CASKSQVAGSNEQFF
TGTGCCAGCAAATCACAGGTTGCAGGGTCCAATGAGCAGTTCTTC
>.|TRBJ1-6|TRBD1|TRBV6-5
CASSDWDRGHSPLHF
TGTGCCAGCAGTGACTGGGACAGGGGGCATTCACCCCTCCACTTT
>.|TRBJ2-2|TRBD1|TRBV7-9
CASRLTGGNGELFF
TGTGCCAGCAGGTTGACAGGGGGTAACGGGGAGCTGTTTTTT
>few|TRBJ2-7|.|TRBV7-8
CASSYTRGFYEQYF
TGTGCCAGCAGCTATACCAGGGGATTCTACGAGCAGTACTTC
>once|TRBJ2-7|TRBD1|TRBV11-2
CASSGLQGKIYEQYF
TGTGCCAGCAGTGGATTACAGGGGAAAATCTACGAGCAGTACTTC
>.|TRBJ1-4|TRBD1|TRBV4-1
CASSQAFIRDRGNEKLFF
TGCGCCAGCAGCCAGGCATTTATCCGGGACAGGGGTAATGAAAAACTGTTTTTT